The clone carrying this T cell receptor (beta chain) was seen only once. Its cognate antigen is unknown. Clones were read by immunoSEQ multiplex PCR, and TCRdb kept only the in-frame ones, dropping some. The repertoire holds under 150,000 clones, with more than 75% as singletons. This record belongs to a study of cytomegalovirus exposure and HLA in healthy donors. Study-wide background: According to later analysis, the same platform produced the 120 validation and about 700 first-cohort repertoires. Regarding the study as a whole: Researchers counted around 180 TCR beta chains as cytomegalovirus-associated. Reports indicated that the classifier achieved high specificity and sensitivity in diagnosing cytomegalovirus status. Most TCR sequences proved rare, with some public TCRs found in many donors.

The V and J ends lost 3 bases and 1 base respectively, with 11 bases between them. Germline-derived CDR1 and CDR2 are SGDLS and YYNGEE. CDR3 length equals 15 residues. Sequenced input: PBMCs. The chain couples TRBV9 to TRBJ2-1, with D perhaps TRBD2 (6 bases). The sequence came from a man younger than 30 in good health and CMV-seropositive. CDR3 coding DNA: TGTGCCAGCAGCGCTGAGGACTATTCCTACAATGAGCAGTTCTTC. Its translation: CASSAEDYSYNEQFF.